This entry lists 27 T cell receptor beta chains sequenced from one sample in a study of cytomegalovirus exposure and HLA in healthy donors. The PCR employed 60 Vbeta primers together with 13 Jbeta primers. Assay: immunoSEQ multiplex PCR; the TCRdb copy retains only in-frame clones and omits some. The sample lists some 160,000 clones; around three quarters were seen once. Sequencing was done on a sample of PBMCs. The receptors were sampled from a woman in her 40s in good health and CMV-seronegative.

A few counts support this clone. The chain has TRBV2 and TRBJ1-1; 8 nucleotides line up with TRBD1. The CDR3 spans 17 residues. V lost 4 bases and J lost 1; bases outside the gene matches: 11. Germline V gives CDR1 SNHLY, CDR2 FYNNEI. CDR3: CASSGGQGAFRNTEAFF. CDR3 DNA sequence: TGTGCCAGCAGTGGAGGGCAGGGGGCCTTCAGGAACACTGAAGCTTTCTTT. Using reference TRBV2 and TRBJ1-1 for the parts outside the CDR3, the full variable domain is EPEVTQTPSHQVTQMGQEVILRCVPISNHLYFYWYRQILGQKVEFLVSFYNNEISEKSEIFDDQFSVERPDGSNFTLKIRSTKLEDSAMYFCASSGGQGAFRNTEAFFGQGTRLTVV.

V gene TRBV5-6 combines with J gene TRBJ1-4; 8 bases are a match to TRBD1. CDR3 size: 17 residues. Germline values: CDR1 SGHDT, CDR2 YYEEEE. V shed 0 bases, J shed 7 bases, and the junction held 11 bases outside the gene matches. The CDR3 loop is CASSLGRDRGKGEKLFF. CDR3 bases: TGTGCCAGCAGCTTGGGACGAGACAGGGGAAAAGGTGAAAAACTGTTTTTT.

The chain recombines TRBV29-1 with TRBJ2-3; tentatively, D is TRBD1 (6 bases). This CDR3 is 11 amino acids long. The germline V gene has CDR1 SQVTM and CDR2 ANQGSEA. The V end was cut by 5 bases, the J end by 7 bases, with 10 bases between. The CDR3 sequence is CSVHRAYTQYF. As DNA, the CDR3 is TGCAGCGTTCACAGGGCCTATACGCAGTATTTT.

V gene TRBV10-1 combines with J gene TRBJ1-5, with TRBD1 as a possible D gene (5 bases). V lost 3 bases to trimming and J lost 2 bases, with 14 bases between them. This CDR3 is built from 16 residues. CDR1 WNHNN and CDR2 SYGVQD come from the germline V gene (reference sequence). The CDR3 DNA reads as TGCGCCAGCAGTGAAGTTGGCAGGGTTGGCAATCAGCCCCAGCATTTT. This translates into CASSEVGRVGNQPQHF.

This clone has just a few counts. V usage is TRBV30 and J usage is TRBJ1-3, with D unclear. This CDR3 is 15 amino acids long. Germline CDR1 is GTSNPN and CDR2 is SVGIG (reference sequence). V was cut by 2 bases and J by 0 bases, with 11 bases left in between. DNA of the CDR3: TGTGCCTGGAGTCCGGACGGGAGCTCTGGAAACACCATATATTTT. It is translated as CAWSPDGSSGNTIYF.

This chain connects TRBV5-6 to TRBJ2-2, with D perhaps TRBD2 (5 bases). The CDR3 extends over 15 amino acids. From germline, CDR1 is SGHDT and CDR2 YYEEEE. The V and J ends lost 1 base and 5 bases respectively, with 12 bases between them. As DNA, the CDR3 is TGTGCCAGCAGCTTGCTGGGAGTCGGAACCGGGGAGCTGTTTTTT. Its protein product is CASSLLGVGTGELFF.

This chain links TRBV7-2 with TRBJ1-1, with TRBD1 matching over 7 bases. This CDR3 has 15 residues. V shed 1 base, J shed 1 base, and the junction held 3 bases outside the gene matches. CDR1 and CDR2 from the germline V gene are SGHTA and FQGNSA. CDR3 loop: CASSLGGQRNTEAFF. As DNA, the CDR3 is TGTGCCAGCAGCTTAGGGGGACAGAGGAACACTGAAGCTTTCTTT.

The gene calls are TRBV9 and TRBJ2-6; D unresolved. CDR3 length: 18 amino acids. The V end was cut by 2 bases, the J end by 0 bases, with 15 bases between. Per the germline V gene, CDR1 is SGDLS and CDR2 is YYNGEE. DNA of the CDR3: TGTGCCAGCAGCGTGGCCCCGTTCGCTTCCTCTGGGGCCAACGTCCTGACTTTC. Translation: CASSVAPFASSGANVLTF.

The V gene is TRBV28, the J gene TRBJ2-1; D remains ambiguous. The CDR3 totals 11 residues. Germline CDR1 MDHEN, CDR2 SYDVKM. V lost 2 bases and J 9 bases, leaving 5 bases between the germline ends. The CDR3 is CASSLTGEQFF. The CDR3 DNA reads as TGTGCCAGCAGTTTAACCGGTGAGCAGTTCTTC.

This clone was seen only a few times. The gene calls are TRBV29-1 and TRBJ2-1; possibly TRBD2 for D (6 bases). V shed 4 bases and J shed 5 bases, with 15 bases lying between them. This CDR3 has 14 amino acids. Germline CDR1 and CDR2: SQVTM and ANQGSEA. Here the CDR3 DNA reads TGCAGCGTTGCGGAGGGCGATTTGGACAATGAGCAGTTCTTC. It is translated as CSVAEGDLDNEQFF.

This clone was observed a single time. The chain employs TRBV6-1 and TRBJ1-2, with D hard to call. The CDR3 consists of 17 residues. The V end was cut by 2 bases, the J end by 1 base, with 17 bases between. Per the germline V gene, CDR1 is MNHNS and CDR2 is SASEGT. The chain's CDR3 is CASSERAETRFNYGYTF. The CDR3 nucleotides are TGTGCCAGCAGTGAACGAGCTGAGACAAGATTTAACTATGGCTACACCTTC.

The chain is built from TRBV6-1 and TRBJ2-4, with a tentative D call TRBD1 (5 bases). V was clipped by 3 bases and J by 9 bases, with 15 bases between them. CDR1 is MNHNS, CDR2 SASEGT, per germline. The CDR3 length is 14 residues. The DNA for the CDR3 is TGTGCCAGCAGTGAGAGTAGGGGAATCGGCATTCAGTACTTC. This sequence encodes CASSESRGIGIQYF.

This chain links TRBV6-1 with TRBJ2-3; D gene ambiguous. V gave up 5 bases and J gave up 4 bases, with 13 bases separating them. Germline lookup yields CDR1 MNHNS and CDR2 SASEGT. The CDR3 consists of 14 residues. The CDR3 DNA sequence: TGTGCCAGCAGTTATGGCTTCCGGGCAGATACGCAGTATTTT. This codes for CASSYGFRADTQYF.

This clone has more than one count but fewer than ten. This CDR3 reads CASSGDSRPYGYTF. CDR3 bases: TGTGCCAGCAGCGGGGACAGCAGGCCCTATGGCTACACCTTC. The chain links TRBV7-8 to TRBJ1-2; 7 nucleotides align to TRBD1. The CDR3 has 14 residues. Germline V gene sequence: CDR1 SGHVS, CDR2 FQNEAQ. V shed 5 bases and J 4 bases; nucleotides not matched to a gene: 7.

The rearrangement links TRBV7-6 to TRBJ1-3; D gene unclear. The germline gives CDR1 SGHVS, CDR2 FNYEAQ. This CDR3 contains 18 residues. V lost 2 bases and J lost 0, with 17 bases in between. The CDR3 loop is CASSLSSRQQLSGNTIYF. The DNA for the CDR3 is TGTGCCAGCAGCTTAAGCTCCAGGCAACAGCTCTCTGGAAACACCATATATTTT.

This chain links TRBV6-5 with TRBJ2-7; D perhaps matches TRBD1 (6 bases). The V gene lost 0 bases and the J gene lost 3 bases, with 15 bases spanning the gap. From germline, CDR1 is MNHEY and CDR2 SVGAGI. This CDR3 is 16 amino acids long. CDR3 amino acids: CASSYSMAGDIYEQYF. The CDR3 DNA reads TGTGCCAGCAGTTACTCGATGGCAGGGGATATCTACGAGCAGTACTTC.

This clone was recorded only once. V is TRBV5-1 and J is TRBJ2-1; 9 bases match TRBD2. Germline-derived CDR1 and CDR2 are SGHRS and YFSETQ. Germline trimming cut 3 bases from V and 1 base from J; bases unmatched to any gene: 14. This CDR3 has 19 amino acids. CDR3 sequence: CASSSTAAGGPWSYNEQFF. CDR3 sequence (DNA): TGCGCCAGCAGCTCCACGGCGGCGGGAGGGCCATGGTCCTACAATGAGCAGTTCTTC.

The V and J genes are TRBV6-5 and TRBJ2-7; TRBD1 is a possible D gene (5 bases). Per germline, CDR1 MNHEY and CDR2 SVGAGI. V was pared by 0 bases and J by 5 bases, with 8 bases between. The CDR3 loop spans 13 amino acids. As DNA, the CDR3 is TGTGCCAGCAGTTACTCTAGGACAAACGAGCAGTACTTC. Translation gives CASSYSRTNEQYF.

This CDR3 is CASSGGAGPAYEQYF. The DNA for the CDR3 is TGCGCCAGCAGCGGGGGAGCGGGACCCGCCTACGAGCAGTACTTC. The rearrangement links TRBV5-1 to TRBJ2-5; 7 bases are a match to TRBD2. The DNA end is a closer match to TRBJ2-7, so the J assignment may be wrong. This CDR3 is 15 amino acids long. CDR1 is SGHRS and CDR2 is YFSETQ in the germline V gene.

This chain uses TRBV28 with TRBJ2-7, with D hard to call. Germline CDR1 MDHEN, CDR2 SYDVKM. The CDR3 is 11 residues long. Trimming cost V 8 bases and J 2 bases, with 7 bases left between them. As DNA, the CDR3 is TGTGCCAGCGGGCAGACCTACGAGCAGTACTTC. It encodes CASGQTYEQYF.

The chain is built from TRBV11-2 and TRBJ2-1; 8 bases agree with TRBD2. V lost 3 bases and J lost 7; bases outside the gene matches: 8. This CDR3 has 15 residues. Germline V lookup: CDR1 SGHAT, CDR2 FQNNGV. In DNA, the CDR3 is TGTGCCAGCAGCTTCCAAGCGGGAGTTGGAAATGAGCAGTTCTTC. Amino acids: CASSFQAGVGNEQFF. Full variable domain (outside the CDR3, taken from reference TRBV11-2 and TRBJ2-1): EAGVAQSPRYKIIEKRQSVAFWCNPISGHATLYWYQQILGQGPKLLIQFQNNGVVDDSQLPKDRFSAERLKGVDSTLKIQPAKLEDSAVYLCASSFQAGVGNEQFFGPGTRLTVL.

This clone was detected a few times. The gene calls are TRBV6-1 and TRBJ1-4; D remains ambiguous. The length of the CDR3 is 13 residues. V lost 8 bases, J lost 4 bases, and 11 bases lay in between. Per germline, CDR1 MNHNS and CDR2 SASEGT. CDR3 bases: TGTGCCAGCCGGCGCCAGGTTAATGAAAAACTGTTTTTT. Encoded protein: CASRRQVNEKLFF.

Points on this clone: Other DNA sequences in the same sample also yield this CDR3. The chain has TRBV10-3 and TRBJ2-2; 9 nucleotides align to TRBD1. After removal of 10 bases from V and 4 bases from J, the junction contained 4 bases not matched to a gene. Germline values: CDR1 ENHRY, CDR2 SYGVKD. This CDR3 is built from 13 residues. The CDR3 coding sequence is TGTGCCACGGGACAGGGAGGCACCGGGGAGCTGTTTTTT. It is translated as CATGQGGTGELFF.

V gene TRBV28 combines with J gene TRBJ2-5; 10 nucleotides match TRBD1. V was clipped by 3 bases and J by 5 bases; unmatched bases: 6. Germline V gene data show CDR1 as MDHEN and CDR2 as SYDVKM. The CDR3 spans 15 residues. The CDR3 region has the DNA TGTGCCAGCAGTTTCGACAGGGGGCGAGGGGAGACCCAGTACTTC. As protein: CASSFDRGRGETQYF.

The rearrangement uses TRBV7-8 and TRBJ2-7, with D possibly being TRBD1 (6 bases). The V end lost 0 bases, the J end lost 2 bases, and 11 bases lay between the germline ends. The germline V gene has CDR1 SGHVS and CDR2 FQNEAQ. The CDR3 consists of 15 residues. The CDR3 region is CASSLADQGPYEQYF. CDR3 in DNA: TGTGCCAGCAGCTTAGCAGACCAGGGGCCCTACGAGCAGTACTTC.

CDR3 in amino acids: CASSLDLYEQYF. CDR3 DNA sequence: TGTGCCAGCAGCCTGGACCTATACGAGCAGTACTTC. V usage is TRBV5-4 and J usage is TRBJ2-5; the D is unclear. The J call may be in error: the DNA end matches TRBJ2-7 better. In germline, CDR1 is SGHNT, CDR2 YYREEE (reference sequence). This CDR3 is built from 12 residues.

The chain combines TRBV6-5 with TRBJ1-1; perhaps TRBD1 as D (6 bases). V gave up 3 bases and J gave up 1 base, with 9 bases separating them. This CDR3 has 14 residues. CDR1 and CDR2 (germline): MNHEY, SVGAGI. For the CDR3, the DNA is TGTGCCAGCAGTTATGGACAGTCGAACACTGAAGCTTTCTTT. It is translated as CASSYGQSNTEAFF.